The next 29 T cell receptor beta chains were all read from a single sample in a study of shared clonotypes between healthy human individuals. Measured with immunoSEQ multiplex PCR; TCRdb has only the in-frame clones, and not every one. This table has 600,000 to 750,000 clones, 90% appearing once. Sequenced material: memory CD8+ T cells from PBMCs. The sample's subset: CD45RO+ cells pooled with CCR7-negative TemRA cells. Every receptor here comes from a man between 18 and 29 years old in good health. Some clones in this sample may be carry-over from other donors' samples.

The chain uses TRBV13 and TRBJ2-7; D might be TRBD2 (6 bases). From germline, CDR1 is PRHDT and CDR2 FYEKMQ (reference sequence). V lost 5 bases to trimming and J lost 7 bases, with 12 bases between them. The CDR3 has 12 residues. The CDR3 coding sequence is TGTGCCAGCAGCCCCGGGGGTTCTGAGCAGTACTTC. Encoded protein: CASSPGGSEQYF.

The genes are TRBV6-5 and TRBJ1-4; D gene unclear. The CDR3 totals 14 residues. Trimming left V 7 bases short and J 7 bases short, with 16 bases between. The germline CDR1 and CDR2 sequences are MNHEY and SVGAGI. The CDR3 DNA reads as TGTGCCAGCACGTCGTTCTGGAGCGGTGAAAAACTGTTTTTT. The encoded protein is CASTSFWSGEKLFF.

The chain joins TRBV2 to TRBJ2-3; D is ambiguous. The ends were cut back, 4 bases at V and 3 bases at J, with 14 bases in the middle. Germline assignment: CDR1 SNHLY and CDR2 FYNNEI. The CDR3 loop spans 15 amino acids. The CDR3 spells CASSGGTVETDTQYF. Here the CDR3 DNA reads TGTGCCAGCAGTGGGGGTACGGTGGAAACAGATACGCAGTATTTT. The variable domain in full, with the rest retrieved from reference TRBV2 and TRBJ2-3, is EPEVTQTPSHQVTQMGQEVILRCVPISNHLYFYWYRQILGQKVEFLVSFYNNEISEKSEIFDDQFSVERPDGSNFTLKIRSTKLEDSAMYFCASSGGTVETDTQYFGPGTRLTVL.

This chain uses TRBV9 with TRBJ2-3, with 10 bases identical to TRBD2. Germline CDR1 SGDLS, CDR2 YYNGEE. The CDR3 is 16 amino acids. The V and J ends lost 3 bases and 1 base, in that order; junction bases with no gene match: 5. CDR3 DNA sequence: TGTGCCAGCAGCGGGGAGCTAGCGGGAGGCACAGATACGCAGTATTTT. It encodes CASSGELAGGTDTQYF.

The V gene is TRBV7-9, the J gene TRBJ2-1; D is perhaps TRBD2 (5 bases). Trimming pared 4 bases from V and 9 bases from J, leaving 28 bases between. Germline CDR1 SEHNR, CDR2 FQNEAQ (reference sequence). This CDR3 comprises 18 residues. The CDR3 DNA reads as TGTGCCAGCAGCTCCCTTACGGGGAATTTACATAGACTCTCTGAGCAGTTCTTC. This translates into CASSSLTGNLHRLSEQFF.

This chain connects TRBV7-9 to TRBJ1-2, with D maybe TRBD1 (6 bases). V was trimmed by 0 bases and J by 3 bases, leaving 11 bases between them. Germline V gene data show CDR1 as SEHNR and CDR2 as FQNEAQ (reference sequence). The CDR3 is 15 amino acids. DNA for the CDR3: TGTGCCAGCAGCTTAGCGGGGGCTTGGGACTATGGCTACACCTTC. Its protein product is CASSLAGAWDYGYTF.

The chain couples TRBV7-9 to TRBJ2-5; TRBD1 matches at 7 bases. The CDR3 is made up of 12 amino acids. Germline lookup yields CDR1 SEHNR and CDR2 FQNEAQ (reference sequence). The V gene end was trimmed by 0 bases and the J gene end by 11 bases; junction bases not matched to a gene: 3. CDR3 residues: CASSLATGKQYF. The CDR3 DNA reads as TGTGCCAGCAGCTTAGCGACAGGGAAGCAGTACTTC.

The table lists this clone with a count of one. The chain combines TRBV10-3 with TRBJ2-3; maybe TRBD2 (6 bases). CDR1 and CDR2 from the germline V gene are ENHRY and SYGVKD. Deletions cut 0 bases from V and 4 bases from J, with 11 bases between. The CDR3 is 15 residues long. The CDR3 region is CAISESRGGADTQYF. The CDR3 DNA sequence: TGTGCCATCAGTGAGTCGAGGGGAGGCGCAGATACGCAGTATTTT.

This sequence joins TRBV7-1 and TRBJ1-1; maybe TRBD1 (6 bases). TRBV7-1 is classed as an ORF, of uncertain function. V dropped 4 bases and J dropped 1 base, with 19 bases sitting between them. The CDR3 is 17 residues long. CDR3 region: CASSLALVGHTNTEAFF. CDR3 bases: TGTGCCAGCAGCTTAGCGCTTGTGGGACACACGAACACTGAAGCTTTCTTT.

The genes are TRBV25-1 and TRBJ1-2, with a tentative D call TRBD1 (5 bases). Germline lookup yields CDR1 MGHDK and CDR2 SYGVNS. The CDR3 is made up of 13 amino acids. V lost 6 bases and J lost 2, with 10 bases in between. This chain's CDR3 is CASRGTGNYGYTF. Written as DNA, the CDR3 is TGTGCCAGCAGGGGTACAGGCAACTATGGCTACACCTTC.

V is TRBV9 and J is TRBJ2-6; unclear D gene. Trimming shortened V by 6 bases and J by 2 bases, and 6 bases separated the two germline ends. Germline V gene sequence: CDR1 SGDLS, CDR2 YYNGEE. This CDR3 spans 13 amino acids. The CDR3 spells CASKSAGANVLTF. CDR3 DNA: TGTGCCAGCAAGTCGGCTGGGGCCAACGTCCTGACTTTC.

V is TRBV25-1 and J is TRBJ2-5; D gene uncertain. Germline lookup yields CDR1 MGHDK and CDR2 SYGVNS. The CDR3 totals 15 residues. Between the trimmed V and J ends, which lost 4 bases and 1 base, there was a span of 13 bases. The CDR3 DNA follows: TGTGCCAGCAGTGGAGGCGGATGGACCCAAGAGACCCAGTACTTC. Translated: CASSGGGWTQETQYF.

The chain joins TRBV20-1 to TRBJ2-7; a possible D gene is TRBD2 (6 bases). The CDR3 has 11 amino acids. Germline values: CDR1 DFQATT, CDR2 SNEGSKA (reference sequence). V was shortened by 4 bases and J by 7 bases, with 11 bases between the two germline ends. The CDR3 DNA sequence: TGCAGTGCTAATTTGGCGGGGGAGCAGTACTTC. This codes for CSANLAGEQYF.

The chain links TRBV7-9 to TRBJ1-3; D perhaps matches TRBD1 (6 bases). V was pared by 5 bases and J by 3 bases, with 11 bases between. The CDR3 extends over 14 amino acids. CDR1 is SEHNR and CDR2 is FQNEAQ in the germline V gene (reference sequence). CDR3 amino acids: CASSPDRFGNTIYF. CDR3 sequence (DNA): TGTGCCAGCAGCCCGGACAGATTTGGAAACACCATATATTTT.

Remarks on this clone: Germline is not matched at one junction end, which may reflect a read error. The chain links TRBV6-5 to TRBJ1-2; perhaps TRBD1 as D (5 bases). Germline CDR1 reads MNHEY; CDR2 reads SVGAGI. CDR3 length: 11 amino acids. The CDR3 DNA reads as TGTGCCAGCAGTGAAAACAGGCATTCCTCCTTC. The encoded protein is CASSENRHSSF.

The CDR3 spells CASSLAYSNYNEQFF. In DNA form, the CDR3 reads TGTGCCAGCAGCTTAGCGTACAGCAACTACAATGAGCAGTTCTTC. This chain joins TRBV11-1 and TRBJ2-1; D remains ambiguous. Germline V gene sequence: CDR1 SGHAT, CDR2 FQDESV (reference sequence). Trimming removed 0 bases from V and 3 bases from J, with 9 bases in between. The CDR3 has 15 amino acids.

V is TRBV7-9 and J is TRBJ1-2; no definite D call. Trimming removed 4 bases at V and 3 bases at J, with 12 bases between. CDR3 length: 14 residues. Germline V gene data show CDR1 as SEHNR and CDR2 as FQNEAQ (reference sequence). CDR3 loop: CASSSSRVDYGYTF. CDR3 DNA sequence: TGTGCCAGCAGCTCTTCGAGGGTGGACTATGGCTACACCTTC.

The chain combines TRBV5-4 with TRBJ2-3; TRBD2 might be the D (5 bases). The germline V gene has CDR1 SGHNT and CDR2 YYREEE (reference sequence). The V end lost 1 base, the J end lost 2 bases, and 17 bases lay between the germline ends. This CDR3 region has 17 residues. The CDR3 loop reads CASSLSPKRDYTDTQYF. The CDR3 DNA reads TGTGCCAGCAGCTTGTCCCCGAAAAGAGACTACACAGATACGCAGTATTTT.

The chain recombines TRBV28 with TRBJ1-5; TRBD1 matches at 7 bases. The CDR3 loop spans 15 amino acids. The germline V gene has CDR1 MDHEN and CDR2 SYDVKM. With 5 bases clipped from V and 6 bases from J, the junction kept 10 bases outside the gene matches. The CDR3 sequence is CASSLTDRVPQPQHF. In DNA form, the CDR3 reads TGTGCCAGCAGTCTCACCGACAGGGTTCCTCAGCCCCAGCATTTT.

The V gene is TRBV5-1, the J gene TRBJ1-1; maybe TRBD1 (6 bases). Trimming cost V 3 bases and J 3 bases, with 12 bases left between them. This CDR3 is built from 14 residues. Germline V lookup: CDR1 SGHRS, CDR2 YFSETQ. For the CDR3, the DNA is TGCGCCAGCAGCTCGTACAGGGAGGACACTGAAGCTTTCTTT. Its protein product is CASSSYREDTEAFF. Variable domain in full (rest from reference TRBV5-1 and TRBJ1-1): KAGVTQTPRYLIKTRGQQVTLSCSPISGHRSVSWYQQTPGQGLQFLFEYFSETQRNKGNFPGRFSGRQFSNSRSEMNVSTLELGDSALYLCASSSYREDTEAFFGQGTRLTVV.

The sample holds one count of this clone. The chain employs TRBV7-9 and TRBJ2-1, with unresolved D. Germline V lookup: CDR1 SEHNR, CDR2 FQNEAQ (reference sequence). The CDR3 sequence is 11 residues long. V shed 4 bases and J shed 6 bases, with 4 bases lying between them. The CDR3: CASSSPNEQFF. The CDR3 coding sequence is TGTGCCAGCAGCTCCCCCAATGAGCAGTTCTTC. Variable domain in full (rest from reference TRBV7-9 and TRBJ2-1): DTGVSQNPRHKITKRGQNVTFRCDPISEHNRLYWYRQTLGQGPEFLTYFQNEAQLEKSRLLSDRFSAERPKGSFSTLEIQRTEQGDSAMYLCASSSPNEQFFGPGTRLTVL.

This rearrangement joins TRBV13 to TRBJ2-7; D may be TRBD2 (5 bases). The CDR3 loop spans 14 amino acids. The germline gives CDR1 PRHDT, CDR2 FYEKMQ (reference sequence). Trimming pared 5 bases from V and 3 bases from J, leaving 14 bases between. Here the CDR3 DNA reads TGTGCCAGCAGCCTTATCGGAGGCGGCTACGAGCAGTACTTC. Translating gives CASSLIGGGYEQYF.

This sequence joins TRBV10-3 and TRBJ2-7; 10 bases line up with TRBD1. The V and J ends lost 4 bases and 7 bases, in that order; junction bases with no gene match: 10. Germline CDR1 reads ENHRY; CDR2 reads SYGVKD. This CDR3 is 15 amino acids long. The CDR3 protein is CAISGGTGVLEEQYF. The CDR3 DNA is TGTGCCATCAGTGGGGGGACAGGGGTTCTCGAAGAGCAGTACTTC.

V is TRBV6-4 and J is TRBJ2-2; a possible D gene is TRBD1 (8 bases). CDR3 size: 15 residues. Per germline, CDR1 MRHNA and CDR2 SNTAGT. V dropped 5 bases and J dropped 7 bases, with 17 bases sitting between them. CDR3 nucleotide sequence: TGTGCCAGCAGTCCCGACAGGGGAGGGGACGGGGAGCTGTTTTTT. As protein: CASSPDRGGDGELFF.

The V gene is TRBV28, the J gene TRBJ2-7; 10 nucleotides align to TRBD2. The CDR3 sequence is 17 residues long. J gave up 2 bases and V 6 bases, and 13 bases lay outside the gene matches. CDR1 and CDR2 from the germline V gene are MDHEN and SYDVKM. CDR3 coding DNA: TGTGCCAGCAGGTCCTTAGCGGGAGGATACGGTGCCTACGAGCAGTACTTC. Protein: CASRSLAGGYGAYEQYF. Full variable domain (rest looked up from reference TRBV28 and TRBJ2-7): DVKVTQSSRYLVKRTGEKVFLECVQDMDHENMFWYRQDPGLGLRLIYFSYDVKMKEKGDIPEGYSVSREKKERFSLILESASTNQTSMYLCASRSLAGGYGAYEQYFGPGTRLTVT.

CDR3: CASRTRDRGLETQYF. CDR3 bases: TGTGCCAGCCGTACTCGGGACAGGGGACTGGAGACCCAGTACTTC. This sequence joins TRBV19 and TRBJ2-5, with 10 bases identical to TRBD1. Germline V lookup: CDR1 LNHDA, CDR2 SQIVND (reference sequence). This CDR3 has 15 residues. Trimming removed 9 bases from V and 5 bases from J; junction bases left unmatched: 12. Full variable domain (outside the CDR3, taken from reference TRBV19 and TRBJ2-5): DGGITQSPKYLFRKEGQNVTLSCEQNLNHDAMYWYRQDPGQGLRLIYYSQIVNDFQKGDIAEGYSVSREKKESFPLTVTSAQKNPTAFYLCASRTRDRGLETQYFGPGTRLLVL.

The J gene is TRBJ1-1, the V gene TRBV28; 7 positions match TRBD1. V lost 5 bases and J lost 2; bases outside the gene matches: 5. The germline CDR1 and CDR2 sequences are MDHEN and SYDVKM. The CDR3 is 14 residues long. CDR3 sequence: CASSDRVGNTEAFF. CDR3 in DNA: TGTGCCAGCAGTGACAGGGTAGGTAACACTGAAGCTTTCTTT.

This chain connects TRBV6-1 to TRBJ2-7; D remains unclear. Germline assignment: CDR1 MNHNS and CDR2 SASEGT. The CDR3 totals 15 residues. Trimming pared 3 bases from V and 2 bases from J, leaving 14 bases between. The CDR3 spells CASSDGLGLTYEQYF. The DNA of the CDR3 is TGTGCCAGCAGTGACGGCTTGGGGTTAACCTACGAGCAGTACTTC.

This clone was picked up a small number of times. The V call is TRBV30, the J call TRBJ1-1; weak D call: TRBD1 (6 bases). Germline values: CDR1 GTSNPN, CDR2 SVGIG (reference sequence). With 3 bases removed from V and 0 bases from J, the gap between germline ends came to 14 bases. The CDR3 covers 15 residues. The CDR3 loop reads CAWSPGRGMNTEAFF. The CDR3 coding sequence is TGTGCCTGGAGCCCGGGCAGGGGAATGAACACTGAAGCTTTCTTT.